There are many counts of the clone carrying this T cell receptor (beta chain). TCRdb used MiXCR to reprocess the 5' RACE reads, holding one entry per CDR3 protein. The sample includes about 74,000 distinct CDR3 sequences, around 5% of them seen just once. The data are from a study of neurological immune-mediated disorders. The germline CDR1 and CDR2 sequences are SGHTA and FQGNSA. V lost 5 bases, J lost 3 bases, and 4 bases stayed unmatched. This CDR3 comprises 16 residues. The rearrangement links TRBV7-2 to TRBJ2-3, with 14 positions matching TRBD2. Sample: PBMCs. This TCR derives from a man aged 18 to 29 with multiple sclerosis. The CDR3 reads CASSQGLAGVTDTQYF. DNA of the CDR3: TGTGCCAGCAGCCAGGGACTAGCGGGAGTGACAGATACGCAGTATTTT.